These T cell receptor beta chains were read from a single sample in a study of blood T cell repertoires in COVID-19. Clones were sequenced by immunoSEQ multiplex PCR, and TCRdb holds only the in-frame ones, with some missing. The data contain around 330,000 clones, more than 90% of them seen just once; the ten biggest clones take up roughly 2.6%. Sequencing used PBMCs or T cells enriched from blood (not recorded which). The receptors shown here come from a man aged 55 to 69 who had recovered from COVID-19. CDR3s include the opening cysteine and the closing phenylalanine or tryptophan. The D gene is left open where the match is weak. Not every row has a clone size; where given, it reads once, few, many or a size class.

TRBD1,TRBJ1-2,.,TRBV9,CASSGGQGIFYGYTF,TGTGCCAGCAGCGGAGGACAGGGGATCTTCTATGGCTACACCTTC
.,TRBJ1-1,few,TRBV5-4,CASSFREEDTEAFF,TGTGCCAGCAGCTTCAGGGAGGAGGACACTGAAGCTTTCTTT
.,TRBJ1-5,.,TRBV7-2,CASSNRARDLYNQPQHF,TGTGCCAGCAGCAATAGGGCCCGGGACTTATACAATCAGCCCCAGCATTTT
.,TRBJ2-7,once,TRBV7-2,CASRAGAYEQYF,TGTGCCAGCAGGGCAGGGGCCTACGAGCAGTACTTC
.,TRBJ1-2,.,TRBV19,CASSRATGNYGYTF,TGTGCCAGTAGTAGAGCGACAGGAAACTATGGCTACACCTTC
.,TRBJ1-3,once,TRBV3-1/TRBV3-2,CASSQVFRAGNTIYF,TGTGCCAGCAGCCAAGTGTTCAGGGCTGGAAACACCATATATTTT
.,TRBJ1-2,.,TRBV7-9,CASSLAPRQNNYGYTF,TGTGCCAGCAGCTTAGCCCCTCGACAGAATAACTATGGCTACACCTTC
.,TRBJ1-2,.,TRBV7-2,CASTPKAGNYGYTF,TGTGCCAGCACCCCGAAGGCAGGGAACTATGGCTACACCTTC
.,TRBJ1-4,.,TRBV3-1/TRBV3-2,CASSQESWSNEKLFF,TGTGCCAGCAGCCAAGAGTCCTGGAGTAATGAAAAACTGTTTTTT
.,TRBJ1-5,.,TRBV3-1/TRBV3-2,CASSQGGGGQPQHF,TGTGCCAGCAGCCAAGGGGGGGGTGGTCAGCCCCAGCATTTT
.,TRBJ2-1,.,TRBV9,CASSVFVAGRNEQFF,TGTGCCAGCAGCGTTTTCGTGGCGGGTAGGAATGAGCAGTTCTTC
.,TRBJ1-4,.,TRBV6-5,CATSVGLMWEKLFF,TGTGCCACCTCGGTGGGCTTAATGTGGGAAAAACTGTTTTTT
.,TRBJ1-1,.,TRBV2,CASSEAGTLTEAFF,TGTGCCAGCAGTGAGGCGGGGACTCTAACTGAAGCTTTCTTT
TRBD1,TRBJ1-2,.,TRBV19,CASSHPTGIRYYTF,TGTGCCAGTAGTCACCCGACAGGGATAAGATACTACACCTTC
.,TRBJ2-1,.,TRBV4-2,CASSSRPIRNNEQFF,TGTGCCAGCAGCTCTAGACCAATCCGGAACAATGAGCAGTTCTTC
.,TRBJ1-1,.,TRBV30,CAWSVPTSDKIEAFF,TGTGCCTGGAGTGTACCGACATCGGATAAGATAGAAGCTTTCTTT
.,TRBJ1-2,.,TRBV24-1,CATSDSGPGNLGYTF,TGTGCCACCAGTGATTCCGGTCCAGGGAATTTGGGCTACACCTTC
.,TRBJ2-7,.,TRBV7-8,CASSATRSSYEQYF,TGTGCCAGCAGCGCTACACGGAGCTCCTACGAGCAGTACTTC
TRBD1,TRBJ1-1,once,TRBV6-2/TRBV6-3,CASSRGQGIGEAFF,TGTGCCAGCAGCCGCGGACAGGGGATAGGTGAAGCTTTCTTT
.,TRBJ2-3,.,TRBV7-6,CASSPTGSRADTQYF,TGTGCCAGCAGCCCTACAGGGTCGAGGGCAGATACGCAGTATTTT
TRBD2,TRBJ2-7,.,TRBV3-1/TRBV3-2,CASSQDLTSGGYEQYF,TGTGCCAGCAGCCAAGATCTCACTAGCGGGGGCTACGAGCAGTACTTC
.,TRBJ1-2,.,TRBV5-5,CASSLYSGQINYGYTF,TGTGCCAGCAGCTTGTACTCTGGACAGATAAACTATGGCTACACCTTC
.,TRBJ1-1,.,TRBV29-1,CSGGELPNTEAFF,TGCAGCGGGGGAGAGCTACCGAACACTGAAGCTTTCTTT
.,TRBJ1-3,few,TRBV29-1,CSVRQGAGNTIYF,TGCAGCGTTCGGCAGGGTGCTGGAAACACCATATATTTT
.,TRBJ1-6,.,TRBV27,CASRPGGRDSPLHF,TGTGCCAGCAGGCCAGGAGGCCGAGACTCACCCCTCCACTTT
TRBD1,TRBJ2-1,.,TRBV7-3,CASSPGQGANEQFF,TGTGCCAGCAGTCCCGGACAGGGGGCAAATGAGCAGTTCTTC
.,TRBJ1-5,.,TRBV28,CASQLDTPRGQPQHF,TGTGCCAGCCAACTCGACACGCCGCGGGGTCAGCCCCAGCATTTT
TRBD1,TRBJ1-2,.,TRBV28,CASSPRTGRDGYTF,TGTGCCAGCAGTCCGAGGACAGGGAGGGATGGCTACACCTTC
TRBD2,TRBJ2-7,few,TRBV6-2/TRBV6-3,CASSYQRVAGGSYEQYF,TGTGCCAGCAGTTACCAAAGAGTAGCGGGAGGTTCCTACGAGCAGTACTTC
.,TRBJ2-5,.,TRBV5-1,CASSSGQIQETQYF,TGCGCCAGCAGCTCAGGACAGATCCAAGAGACCCAGTACTTC
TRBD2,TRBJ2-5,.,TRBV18,CASSPVLAGETQYF,TGTGCCAGCTCACCAGTTCTAGCGGGAGAGACCCAGTACTTC
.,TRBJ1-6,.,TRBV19,CASRTGLRSPLHF,TGTGCCAGTAGAACAGGGTTGAGGTCACCCCTCCACTTT
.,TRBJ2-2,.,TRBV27,CASSSLAGTGELFF,TGTGCCAGCAGTTCACTCGCAGGGACCGGGGAGCTGTTTTTT
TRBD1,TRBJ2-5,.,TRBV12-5,CASGTQVGAGGKETQYF,TGTGCTAGTGGTACCCAGGTAGGGGCAGGGGGCAAAGAGACCCAGTACTTC
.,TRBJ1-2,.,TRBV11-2,CASSPSGTLYGYTF,TGTGCCAGCAGCCCGTCCGGGACACTGTATGGCTACACCTTC
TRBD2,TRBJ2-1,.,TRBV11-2,CASSARSGGPYNEQFF,TGTGCCAGCAGCGCCCGATCGGGGGGGCCGTACAATGAGCAGTTCTTC
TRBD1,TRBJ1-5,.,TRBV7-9,CASSSGEGQGARQPQHF,TGTGCCAGCAGCTCCGGGGAGGGGCAGGGGGCGCGTCAGCCCCAGCATTTT
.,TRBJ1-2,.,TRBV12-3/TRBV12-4,CASSLSGSYGYTF,TGTGCCAGCAGTTTGTCGGGATCCTATGGCTACACCTTC
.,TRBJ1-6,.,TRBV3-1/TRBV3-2,CASSQSGDRAPLHF,TGTGCCAGCAGCCAGTCGGGGGACCGGGCACCCCTCCACTTT
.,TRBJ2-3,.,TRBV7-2,CASSSWGVTTDTQYF,TGTGCCAGCAGCTCATGGGGGGTCACGACAGATACGCAGTATTTT
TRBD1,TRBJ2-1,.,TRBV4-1,CASSQDPTGGYNEQFF,TGCGCCAGCAGCCAAGATCCGACAGGGGGATACAATGAGCAGTTCTTC
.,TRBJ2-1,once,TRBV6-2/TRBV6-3,CASSTRGSASTPFF,TGTGCCAGCAGTACTCGGGGGTCGGCGTCGACCCCGTTCTTC
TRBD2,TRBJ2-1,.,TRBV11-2,CASSTQTSGIYNEQFF,TGTGCCAGCAGCACCCAGACTAGCGGGATCTACAATGAGCAGTTCTTC
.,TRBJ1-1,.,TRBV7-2,CASSLGRWNTEAFF,TGTGCCAGCAGCTTAGGGCGGTGGAACACTGAAGCTTTCTTT
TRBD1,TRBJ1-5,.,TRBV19,CASSKQGNQPQHF,TGTGCCAGTAGTAAACAGGGGAATCAGCCCCAGCATTTT
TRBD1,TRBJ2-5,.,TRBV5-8,CASSWGQGAFSETQYF,TGTGCCAGCAGCTGGGGACAGGGGGCTTTCTCAGAGACCCAGTACTTC
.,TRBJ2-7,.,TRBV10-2,CASSDRVAYEQYF,TGCGCCAGCAGTGACAGGGTTGCCTACGAGCAGTACTTC
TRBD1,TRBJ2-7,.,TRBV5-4,CASSLQGATHEQYF,TGTGCCAGCAGCTTGCAGGGGGCTACCCACGAGCAGTACTTC
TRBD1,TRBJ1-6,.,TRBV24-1,CATSGTGRNSPLHF,TGTGCCACCAGCGGGACAGGGAGAAATTCACCCCTCCACTTT
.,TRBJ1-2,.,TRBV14,CASSGGAFGYTF,TGTGCCAGCTCGGGAGGGGCCTTCGGCTACACCTTC
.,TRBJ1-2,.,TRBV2,CASKQSGQDYGYTF,TGTGCCAGCAAGCAGAGTGGACAAGACTATGGCTACACCTTC
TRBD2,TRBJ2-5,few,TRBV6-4,CASSDPSGRRVPQYF,TGTGCCAGCAGTGACCCTAGCGGGCGGCGGGTGCCCCAGTACTTC
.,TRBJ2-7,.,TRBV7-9,CASSSKGQRAYEQYF,TGTGCCAGCAGTTCTAAGGGGCAACGGGCCTACGAGCAGTACTTC
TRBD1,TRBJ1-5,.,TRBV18,CASSTGTGDQPQHF,TGTGCCAGCTCAACCGGGACAGGGGATCAGCCCCAGCATTTT
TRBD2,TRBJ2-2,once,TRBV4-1,CASSQVVGGRRELFF,TGCGCCAGCAGCCAAGTCGTCGGCGGGAGAAGGGAGCTGTTTTTT
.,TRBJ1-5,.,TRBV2,CASSDYNQPQHF,TGTGCCAGCAGTGACTACAATCAGCCCCAGCATTTT
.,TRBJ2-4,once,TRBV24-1,CATRADRELENIQYF,TGTGCCACCAGAGCGGACCGAGAGTTGGAAAACATTCAGTACTTC
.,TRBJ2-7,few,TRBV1,CTSSVRTSATYEQYF,TGCACCAGCAGCGTACGGACTAGCGCGACCTACGAGCAGTACTTC
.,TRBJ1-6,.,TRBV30,CAWSVGHPRSPLHF,TGTGCCTGGAGTGTAGGACACCCCCGGTCACCCCTCCACTTT
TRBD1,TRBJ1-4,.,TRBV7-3,CASSSGQGIEKLFF,TGTGCCAGCAGCTCGGGACAGGGGATTGAAAAACTGTTTTTT